The sequence of this TCR beta chain was determined in a study of blood T cell repertoires in COVID-19. Overall study context: The origin of the acute and convalescent COVID-19 samples was the United States, Italy and Spain. In each case, the material was cDNA or gDNA derived from T cells, B-cell-depleted T cells, or PBMCs.

Original data processing: Cell counts per sample came from amplifying reference gene primers. Here immunoSEQ multiplex PCR was the method, and the copy in TCRdb shows in-frame clones only, minus some. The V and J calls and clone size were taken over from that table, and D and trimming were inferred from the DNA. Of 300,000 to 350,000 clones in the sample, about 90% are singletons; the top ten hold less than 3.5%. This CDR3 comprises 16 residues. Germline V gene lookup returns CDR1 MDHEN and CDR2 SYDVKM. Trimming shortened V by 4 bases and J by 1 base, and 14 bases separated the two germline ends. This clone was found a few times.

The sequencing sample was made of peripheral blood. The TCR was taken from a woman younger than 35 who had recovered from COVID-19. The gene calls are TRBV28 and TRBJ1-5; perhaps TRBD1 as D (6 bases). The chain's CDR3 is CASSYRAGGSNQPQHF. As DNA, the CDR3 is TGTGCCAGCAGTTACAGGGCCGGTGGGAGCAATCAGCCCCAGCATTTT.